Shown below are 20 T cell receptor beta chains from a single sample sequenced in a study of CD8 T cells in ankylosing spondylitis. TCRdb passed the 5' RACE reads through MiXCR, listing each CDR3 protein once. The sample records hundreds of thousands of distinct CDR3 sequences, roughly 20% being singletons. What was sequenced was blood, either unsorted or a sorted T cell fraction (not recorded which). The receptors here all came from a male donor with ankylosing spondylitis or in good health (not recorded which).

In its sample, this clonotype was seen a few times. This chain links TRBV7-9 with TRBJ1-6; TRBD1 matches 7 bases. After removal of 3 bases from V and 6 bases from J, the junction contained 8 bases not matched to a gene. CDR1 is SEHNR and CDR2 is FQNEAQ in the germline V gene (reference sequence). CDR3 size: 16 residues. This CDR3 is CASSFAQGWSNSPLHF. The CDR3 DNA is TGTGCCAGCAGCTTTGCACAGGGGTGGAGTAATTCACCCCTCCACTTT.

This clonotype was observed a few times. The CDR3 spells CASSLGTGLGSGYTF. In nucleotides, the CDR3 is TGTGCCAGCAGCTTAGGCACCGGCTTAGGTAGTGGCTACACCTTC. V and J are TRBV13 and TRBJ1-2; no definite D call. Trimming left V 0 bases short and J 7 bases short, with 15 bases between. Looked up from germline, CDR1 is PRHDT and CDR2 is FYEKMQ (reference sequence). This CDR3 spans 15 amino acids.

The CDR3 is CSARDPSGGQETQYF. DNA of the CDR3: TGCAGTGCTAGAGATCCTAGCGGGGGCCAAGAGACCCAGTACTTC. V usage is TRBV20-1 and J usage is TRBJ2-5; 10 nucleotides line up with TRBD2. The CDR3 length is 15 residues. Trimming took 0 bases from V and 1 from J; bases not matched to a gene: 2. Germline CDR1 reads DFQATT; CDR2 reads SNEGSKA (reference sequence).

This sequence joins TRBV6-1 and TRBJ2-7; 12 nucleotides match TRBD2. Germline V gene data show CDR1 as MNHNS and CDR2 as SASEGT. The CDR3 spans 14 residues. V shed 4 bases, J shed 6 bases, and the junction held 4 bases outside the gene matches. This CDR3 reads CASSGLAGAGEQYV. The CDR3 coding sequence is TGTGCCAGCAGTGGACTAGCGGGAGCAGGCGAGCAGTACGTC.

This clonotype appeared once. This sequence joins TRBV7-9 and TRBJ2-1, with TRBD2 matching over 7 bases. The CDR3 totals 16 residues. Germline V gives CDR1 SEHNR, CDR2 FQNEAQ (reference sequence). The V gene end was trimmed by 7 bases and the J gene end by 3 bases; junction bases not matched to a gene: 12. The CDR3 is CASISTGGVRYNEQFF. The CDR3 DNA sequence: TGTGCCAGCATCTCAACTGGGGGGGTTCGCTACAATGAGCAGTTCTTC.

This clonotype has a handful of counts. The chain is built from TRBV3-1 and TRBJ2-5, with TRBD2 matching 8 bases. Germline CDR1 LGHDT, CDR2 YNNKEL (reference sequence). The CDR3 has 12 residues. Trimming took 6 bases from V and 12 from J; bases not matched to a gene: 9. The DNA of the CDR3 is TGTGCCAGCAGTCTATTTAGCGGGGCTGAGTACTTC. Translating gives CASSLFSGAEYF.

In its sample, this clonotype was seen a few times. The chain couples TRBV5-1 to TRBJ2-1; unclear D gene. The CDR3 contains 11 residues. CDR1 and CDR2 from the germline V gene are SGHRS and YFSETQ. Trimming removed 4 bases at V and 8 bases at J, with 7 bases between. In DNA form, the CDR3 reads TGCGCCAGCAGCCGGGCGGATGAGCAGTTCTTC. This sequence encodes CASSRADEQFF.

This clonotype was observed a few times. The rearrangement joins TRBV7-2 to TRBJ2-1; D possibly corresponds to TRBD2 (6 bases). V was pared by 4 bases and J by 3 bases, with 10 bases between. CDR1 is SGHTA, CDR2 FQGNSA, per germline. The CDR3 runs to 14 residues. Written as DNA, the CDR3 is TGTGCCAGCAGCTCAGCGGGTCGCTACAATGAGCAGTTCTTC. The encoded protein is CASSSAGRYNEQFF.

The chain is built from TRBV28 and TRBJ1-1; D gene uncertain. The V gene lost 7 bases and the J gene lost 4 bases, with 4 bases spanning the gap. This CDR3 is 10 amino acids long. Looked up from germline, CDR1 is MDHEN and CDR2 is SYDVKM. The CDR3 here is CASKLTEAFF. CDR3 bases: TGTGCCAGCAAACTCACTGAAGCTTTCTTT.

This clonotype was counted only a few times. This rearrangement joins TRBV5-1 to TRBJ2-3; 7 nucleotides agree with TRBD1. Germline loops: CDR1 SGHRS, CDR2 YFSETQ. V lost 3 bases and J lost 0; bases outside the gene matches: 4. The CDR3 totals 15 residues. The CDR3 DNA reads TGCGCCAGCAGCTCTCCGACAGGGAGCACAGATACGCAGTATTTT. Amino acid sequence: CASSSPTGSTDTQYF.

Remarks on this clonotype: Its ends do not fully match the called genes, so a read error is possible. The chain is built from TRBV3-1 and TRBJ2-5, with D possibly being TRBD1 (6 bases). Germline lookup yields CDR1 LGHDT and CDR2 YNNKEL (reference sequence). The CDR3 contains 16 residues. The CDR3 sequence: CVSSQGGLALRETQYF. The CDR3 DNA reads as TGTGTCAGCAGCCAAGGGGGTCTCGCCCTTCGGGAGACCCAGTACTTC.

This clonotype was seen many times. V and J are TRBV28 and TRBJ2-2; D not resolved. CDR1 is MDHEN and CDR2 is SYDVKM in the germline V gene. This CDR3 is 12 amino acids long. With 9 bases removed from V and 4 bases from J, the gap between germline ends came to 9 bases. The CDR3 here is CASRAFTGELFF. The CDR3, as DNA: TGTGCCAGTCGAGCATTCACCGGGGAGCTGTTTTTT. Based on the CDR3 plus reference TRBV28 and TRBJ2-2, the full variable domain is DVKVTQSSRYLVKRTGEKVFLECVQDMDHENMFWYRQDPGLGLRLIYFSYDVKMKEKGDIPEGYSVSREKKERFSLILESASTNQTSMYLCASRAFTGELFFGEGSRLTVL.

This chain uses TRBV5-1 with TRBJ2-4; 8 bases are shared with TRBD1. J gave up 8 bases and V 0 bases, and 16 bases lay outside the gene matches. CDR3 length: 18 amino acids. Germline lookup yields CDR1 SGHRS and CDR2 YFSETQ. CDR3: CASSLAWGDRRRMDIQYF. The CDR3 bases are TGCGCCAGCAGCTTGGCCTGGGGGGACAGGCGGAGGATGGACATTCAGTACTTC.

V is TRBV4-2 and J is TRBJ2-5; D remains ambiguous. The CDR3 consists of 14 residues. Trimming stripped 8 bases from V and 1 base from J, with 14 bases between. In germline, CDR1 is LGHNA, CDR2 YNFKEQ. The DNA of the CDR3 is TGTGCCAGCGGCCCTGGGCGGTTCCAAGAGACCCAGTACTTC. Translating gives CASGPGRFQETQYF.

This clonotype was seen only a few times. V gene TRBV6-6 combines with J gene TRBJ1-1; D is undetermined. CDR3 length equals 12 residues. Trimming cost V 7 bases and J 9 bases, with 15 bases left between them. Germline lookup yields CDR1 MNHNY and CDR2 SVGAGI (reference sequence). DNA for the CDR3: TGTGCCAGCACTCCCGGAGGGATACAAGCTTTCTTT. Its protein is CASTPGGIQAFF.

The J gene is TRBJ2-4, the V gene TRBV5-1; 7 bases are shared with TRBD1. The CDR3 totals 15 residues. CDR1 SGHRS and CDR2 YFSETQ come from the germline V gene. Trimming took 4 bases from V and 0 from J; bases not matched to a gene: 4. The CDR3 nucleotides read TGCGCCAGCAGCCCGGGACAGCTAGCCAAAAACATTCAGTACTTC. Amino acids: CASSPGQLAKNIQYF.

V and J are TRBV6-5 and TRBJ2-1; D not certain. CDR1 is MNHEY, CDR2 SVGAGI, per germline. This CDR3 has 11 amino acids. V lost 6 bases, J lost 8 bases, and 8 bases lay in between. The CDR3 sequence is CASRVHDEQFF. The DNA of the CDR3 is TGTGCCAGCAGGGTTCATGATGAGCAGTTCTTC.

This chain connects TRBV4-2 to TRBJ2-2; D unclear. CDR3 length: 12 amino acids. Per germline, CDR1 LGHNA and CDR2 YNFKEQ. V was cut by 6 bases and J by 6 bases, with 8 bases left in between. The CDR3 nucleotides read TGTGCCAGCAGGAGAGAGGCCGGGGAGCTGTTTTTT. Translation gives CASRREAGELFF.

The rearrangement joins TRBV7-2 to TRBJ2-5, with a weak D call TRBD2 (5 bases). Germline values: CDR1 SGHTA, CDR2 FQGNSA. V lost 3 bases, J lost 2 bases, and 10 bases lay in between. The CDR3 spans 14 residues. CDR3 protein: CASSFFGIQETQYF. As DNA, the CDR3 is TGTGCCAGCAGCTTTTTCGGGATTCAAGAGACCCAGTACTTC.

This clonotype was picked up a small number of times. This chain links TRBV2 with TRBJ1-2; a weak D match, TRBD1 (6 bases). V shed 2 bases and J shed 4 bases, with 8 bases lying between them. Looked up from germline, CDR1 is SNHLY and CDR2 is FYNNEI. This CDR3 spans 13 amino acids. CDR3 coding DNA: TGTGCCAGCAGTGAACAGGACAGCTATGGCTACACCTTC. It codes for CASSEQDSYGYTF. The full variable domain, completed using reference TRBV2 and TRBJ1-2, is EPEVTQTPSHQVTQMGQEVILRCVPISNHLYFYWYRQILGQKVEFLVSFYNNEISEKSEIFDDQFSVERPDGSNFTLKIRSTKLEDSAMYFCASSEQDSYGYTFGSGTRLTVV.